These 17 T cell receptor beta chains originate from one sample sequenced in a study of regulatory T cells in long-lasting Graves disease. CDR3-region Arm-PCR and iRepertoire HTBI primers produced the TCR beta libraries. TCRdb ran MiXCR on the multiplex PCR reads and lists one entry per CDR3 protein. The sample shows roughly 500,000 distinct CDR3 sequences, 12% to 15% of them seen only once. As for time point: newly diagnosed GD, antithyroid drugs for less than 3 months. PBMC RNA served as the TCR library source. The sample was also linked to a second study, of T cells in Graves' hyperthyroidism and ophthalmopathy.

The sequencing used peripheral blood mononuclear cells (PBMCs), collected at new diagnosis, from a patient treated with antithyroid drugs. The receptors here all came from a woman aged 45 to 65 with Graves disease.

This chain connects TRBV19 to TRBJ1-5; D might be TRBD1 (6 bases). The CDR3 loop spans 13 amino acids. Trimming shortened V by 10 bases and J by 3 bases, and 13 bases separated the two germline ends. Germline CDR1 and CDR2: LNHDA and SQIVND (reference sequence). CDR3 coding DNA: TGTGCCACCGATACAGGGAACAATCAGCCCCAGCATTTT. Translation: CATDTGNNQPQHF. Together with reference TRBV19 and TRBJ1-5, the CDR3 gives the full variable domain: DGGITQSPKYLFRKEGQNVTLSCEQNLNHDAMYWYRQDPGQGLRLIYYSQIVNDFQKGDIAEGYSVSREKKESFPLTVTSAQKNPTAFYLCATDTGNNQPQHFGDGTRLSIL.

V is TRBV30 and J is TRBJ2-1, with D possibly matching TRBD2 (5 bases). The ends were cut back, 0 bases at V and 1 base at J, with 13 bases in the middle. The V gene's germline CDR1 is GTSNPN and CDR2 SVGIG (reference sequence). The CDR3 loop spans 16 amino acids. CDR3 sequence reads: CAWSVRRAGSYNEQFF. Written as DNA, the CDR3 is TGTGCCTGGAGTGTACGAAGGGCGGGTTCCTACAATGAGCAGTTCTTC. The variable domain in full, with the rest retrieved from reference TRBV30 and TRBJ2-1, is SQTIHQWPATLVQPVGSPLSLECTVEGTSNPNLYWYRQAAGRGLQLLFYSVGIGQISSEVPQNLSASRPQDRQFILSSKKLLLSDSGFYLCAWSVRRAGSYNEQFFGPGTRLTVL.

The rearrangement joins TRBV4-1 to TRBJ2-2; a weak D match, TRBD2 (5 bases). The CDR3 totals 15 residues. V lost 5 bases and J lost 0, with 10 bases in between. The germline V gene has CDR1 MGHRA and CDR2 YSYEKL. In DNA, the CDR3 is TGCGCCAGCAGCTACACGGGGTCGAACACCGGGGAGCTGTTTTTT. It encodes CASSYTGSNTGELFF.

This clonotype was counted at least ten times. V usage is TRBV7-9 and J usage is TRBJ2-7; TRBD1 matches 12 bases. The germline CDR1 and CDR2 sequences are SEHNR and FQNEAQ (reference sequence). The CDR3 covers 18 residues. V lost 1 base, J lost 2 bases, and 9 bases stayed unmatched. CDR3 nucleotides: TGTGCCAGCAGCTTAGAGGGACAGGGGGCGGCTAGGACCTACGAGCAGTACTTC. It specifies CASSLEGQGAARTYEQYF.

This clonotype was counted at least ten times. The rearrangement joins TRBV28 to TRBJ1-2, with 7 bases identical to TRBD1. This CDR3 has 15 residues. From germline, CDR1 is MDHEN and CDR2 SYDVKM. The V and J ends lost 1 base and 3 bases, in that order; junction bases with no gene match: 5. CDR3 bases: TGTGCCAGCAGTTTATCCCAGGGGGGGTACTATGGCTACACCTTC. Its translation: CASSLSQGGYYGYTF.

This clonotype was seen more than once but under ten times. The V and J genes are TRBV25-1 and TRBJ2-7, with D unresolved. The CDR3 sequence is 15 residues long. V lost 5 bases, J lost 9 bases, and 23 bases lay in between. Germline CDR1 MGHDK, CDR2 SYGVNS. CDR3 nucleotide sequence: TGTGCCAGCAGTCCTAACCTGGCTAATCCTTGGGGGCAGTACTTC. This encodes CASSPNLANPWGQYF.

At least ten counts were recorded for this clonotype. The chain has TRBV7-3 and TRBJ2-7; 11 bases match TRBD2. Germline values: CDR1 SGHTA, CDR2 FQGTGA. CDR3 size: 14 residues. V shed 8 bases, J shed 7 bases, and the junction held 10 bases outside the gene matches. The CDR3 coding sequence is TGTGCCAGCGAGCCCCGGCTAGCGGGAGGAGAGCAGTACTTC. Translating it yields CASEPRLAGGEQYF.

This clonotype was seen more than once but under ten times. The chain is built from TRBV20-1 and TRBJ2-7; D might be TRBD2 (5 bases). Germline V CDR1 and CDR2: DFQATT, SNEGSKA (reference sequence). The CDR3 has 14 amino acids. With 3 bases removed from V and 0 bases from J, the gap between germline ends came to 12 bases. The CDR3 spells CSASKIGNSYEQYF. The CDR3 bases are TGCAGTGCTAGTAAAATCGGGAACTCCTACGAGCAGTACTTC.

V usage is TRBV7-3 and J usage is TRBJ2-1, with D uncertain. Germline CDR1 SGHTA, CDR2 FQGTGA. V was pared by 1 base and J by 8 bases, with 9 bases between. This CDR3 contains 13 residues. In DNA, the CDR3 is TGTGCCAGCAGCTTAAAGGGTGTGCATGAGCAGTTCTTC. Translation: CASSLKGVHEQFF.

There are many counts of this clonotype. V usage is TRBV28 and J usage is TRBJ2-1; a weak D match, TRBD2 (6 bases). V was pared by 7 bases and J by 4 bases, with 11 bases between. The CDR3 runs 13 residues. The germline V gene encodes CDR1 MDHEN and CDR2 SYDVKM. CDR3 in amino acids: CASTLGGYNEQFF. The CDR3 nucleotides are TGTGCCAGCACCCTTGGAGGGTACAATGAGCAGTTCTTC. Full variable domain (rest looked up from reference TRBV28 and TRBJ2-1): DVKVTQSSRYLVKRTGEKVFLECVQDMDHENMFWYRQDPGLGLRLIYFSYDVKMKEKGDIPEGYSVSREKKERFSLILESASTNQTSMYLCASTLGGYNEQFFGPGTRLTVL.

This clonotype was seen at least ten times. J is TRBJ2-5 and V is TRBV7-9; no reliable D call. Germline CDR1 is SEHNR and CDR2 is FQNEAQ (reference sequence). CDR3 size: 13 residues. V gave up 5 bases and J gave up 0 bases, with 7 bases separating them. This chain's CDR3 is CASSTDNQETQYF. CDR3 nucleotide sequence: TGTGCCAGCAGCACAGACAACCAAGAGACCCAGTACTTC.

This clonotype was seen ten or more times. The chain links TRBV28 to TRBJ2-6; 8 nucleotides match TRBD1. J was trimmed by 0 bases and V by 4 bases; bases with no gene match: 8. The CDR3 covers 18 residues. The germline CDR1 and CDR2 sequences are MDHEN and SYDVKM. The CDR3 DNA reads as TGTGCCAGCAGTTCATTGGGACAGGCGTTCTCTGGGGCCAACGTCCTGACTTTC. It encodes CASSSLGQAFSGANVLTF.

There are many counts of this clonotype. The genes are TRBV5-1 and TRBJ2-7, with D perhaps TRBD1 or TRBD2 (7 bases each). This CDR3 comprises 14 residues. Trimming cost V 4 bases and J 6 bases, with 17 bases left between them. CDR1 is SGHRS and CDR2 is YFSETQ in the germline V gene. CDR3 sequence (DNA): TGCGCCAGCAGCCCAGGGGGGGCTGAGAGCGAGCAGTACTTC. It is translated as CASSPGGAESEQYF.

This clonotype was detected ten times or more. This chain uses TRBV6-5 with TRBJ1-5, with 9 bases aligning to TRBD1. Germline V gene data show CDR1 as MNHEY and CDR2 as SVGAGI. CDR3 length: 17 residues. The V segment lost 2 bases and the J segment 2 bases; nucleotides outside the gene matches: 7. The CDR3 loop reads CASSYLTGGVRNQPQHF. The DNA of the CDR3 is TGTGCCAGCAGTTACCTGACAGGGGGTGTCCGCAATCAGCCCCAGCATTTT.

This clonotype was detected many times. CDR3 loop: CAGDRTATNEKLFF. In nucleotides, the CDR3 is TGTGCCGGAGACAGGACGGCAACTAATGAAAAACTGTTTTTT. V gene TRBV6-1 combines with J gene TRBJ1-4; D is possibly TRBD1 (6 bases). Trimming shortened V by 11 bases and J by 0 bases, and 13 bases separated the two germline ends. This CDR3 region has 14 residues. The V gene's germline CDR1 is MNHNS and CDR2 SASEGT.

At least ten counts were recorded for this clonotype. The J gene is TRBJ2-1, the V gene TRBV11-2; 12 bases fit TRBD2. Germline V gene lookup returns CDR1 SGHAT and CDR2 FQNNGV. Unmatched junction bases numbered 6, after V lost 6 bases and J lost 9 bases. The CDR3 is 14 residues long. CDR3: CASRRTSGISEQFF. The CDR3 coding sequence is TGTGCCAGCAGAAGGACTAGCGGGATTAGTGAGCAGTTCTTC.

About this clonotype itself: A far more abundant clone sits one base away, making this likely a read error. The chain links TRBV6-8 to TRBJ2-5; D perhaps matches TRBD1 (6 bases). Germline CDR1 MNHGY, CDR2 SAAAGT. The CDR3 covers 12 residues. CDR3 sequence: CACSSGVETQYF. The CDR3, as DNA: TGTGCCTGCAGTTCAGGGGTGGAGACCCAGTACTTC.